This entry concerns a single T cell receptor (beta chain). These data belong to a study of blood T cell repertoires in COVID-19. Background on the study: PBMCs, B-cell-depleted T cells, or T cells were the source of the cDNA or gDNA that made up the material.

Cohort 3 recovered donors had two negative PCRs, clearance, or symptom resolution. Sequencing used immunoSEQ multiplex PCR; TCRdb keeps in-frame clones, though not all of them. The repertoire holds 200,000 to 250,000 clones, with about nine tenths as singletons. V gave up 2 bases and J gave up 2 bases, with 8 bases separating them. Germline-derived CDR1 and CDR2 are MNHEY and SVGEGT. This CDR3 is 14 amino acids long. This chain links TRBV6-2 or TRBV6-3 with TRBJ2-3, with D perhaps TRBD2 (6 bases). The sequencing input was PBMCs or T cells enriched from blood (not recorded which). This TCR came from a woman in her 30s who had recovered from COVID-19. This CDR3 is CASSYGRLTDTQYF. DNA of the CDR3: TGTGCCAGCAGTTACGGGAGGCTCACAGATACGCAGTATTTT.